One TCR beta chain is described in this entry. This sample is drawn from a study of blood T cell repertoires in COVID-19. Germline CDR1 MDHEN, CDR2 SYDVKM. The ends lost 4 bases at V and 8 bases at J; junction bases unmatched: 7. There are 14 residues in the CDR3. Repertoires were generated with immunoSEQ multiplex PCR, while TCRdb's copy carries only in-frame clones and drops some. This sample has 300,000 to 450,000 clones, with approximately 87% found just once. Participants were aged about 18 to 89 years, lived in over 20 US areas, and enrolled virtually. Sequenced sample: PBMCs or T cells enriched from blood (not recorded which). The rearrangement links TRBV28 to TRBJ1-2; 10 nucleotides align to TRBD1. The source of this sequence is a man in his thirties or forties who had recovered from COVID-19. CDR3 loop: CASSSGQGLLGYTF. For the CDR3, the DNA is TGTGCCAGCAGTTCGGGACAGGGGTTGTTGGGCTACACCTTC.